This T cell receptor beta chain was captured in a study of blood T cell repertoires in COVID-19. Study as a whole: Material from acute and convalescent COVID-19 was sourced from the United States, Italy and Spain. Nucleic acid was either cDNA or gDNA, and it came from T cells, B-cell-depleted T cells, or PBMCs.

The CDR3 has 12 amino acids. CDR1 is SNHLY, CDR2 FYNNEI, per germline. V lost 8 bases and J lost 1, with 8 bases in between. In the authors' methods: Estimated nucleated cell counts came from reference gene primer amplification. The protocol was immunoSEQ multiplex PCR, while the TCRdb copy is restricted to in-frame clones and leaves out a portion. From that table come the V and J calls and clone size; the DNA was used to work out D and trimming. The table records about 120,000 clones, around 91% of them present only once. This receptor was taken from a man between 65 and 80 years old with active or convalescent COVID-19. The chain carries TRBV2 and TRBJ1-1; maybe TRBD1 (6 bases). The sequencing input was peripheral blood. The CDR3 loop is CASETGNTEAFF. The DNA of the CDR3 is TGTGCCAGCGAGACAGGGAACACTGAAGCTTTCTTT.